Shown below are 17 T cell receptor beta chains from a single sample sequenced in a study of blood T cell repertoires in COVID-19. TCRdb's copy holds only in-frame clones and misses some; the assay was immunoSEQ multiplex PCR. Of 120,000 to 150,000 clones listed, approximately 89% are singletons. Sequencing was performed on peripheral blood. The origin of the receptors is a human donor in a cohort sampled during active COVID-19.

V gene TRBV14 combines with J gene TRBJ2-5; 14 positions match TRBD2. The V gene's germline CDR1 is SGHDN and CDR2 FVKESK. The CDR3 consists of 18 residues. The V gene end was trimmed by 1 base and the J gene end by 1 base; junction bases not matched to a gene: 5. The CDR3 DNA reads as TGTGCCAGCAGCCAAGGAAGACTAGCGGGGGGGTTCCAAGAGACCCAGTACTTC. Its protein is CASSQGRLAGGFQETQYF.

The chain recombines TRBV19 with TRBJ1-4, with TRBD1 matching 7 bases. The V gene end was trimmed by 5 bases and the J gene end by 8 bases; junction bases not matched to a gene: 5. CDR1 and CDR2 (germline): LNHDA, SQIVND (reference sequence). The CDR3 runs 13 residues. CDR3 nucleotides: TGTGCCAGTAGTGGAGTGGACAGGGAAAAACTGTTTTTT. It specifies CASSGVDREKLFF.

V and J are TRBV24-1 and TRBJ2-5; D might be TRBD1 (7 bases). Trimming shortened V by 2 bases and J by 5 bases, and 17 bases separated the two germline ends. The CDR3 is made up of 16 amino acids. Germline V gives CDR1 KGHDR, CDR2 SFDVKD. DNA for the CDR3: TGTGCCACCAGTGATTCGCGGGACAGCCCCTGGGAGACCCAGTACTTC. It specifies CATSDSRDSPWETQYF.

The gene calls are TRBV29-1 and TRBJ1-5; D uncertain. V was pared by 4 bases and J by 0 bases, with 7 bases between. The CDR3 has 13 amino acids. Germline V gene data show CDR1 as SQVTM and CDR2 as ANQGSEA. CDR3 bases: TGCAGCGTTGGGGCAGGTAGCAATCAGCCCCAGCATTTT. Its protein product is CSVGAGSNQPQHF.

The V and J genes are TRBV19 and TRBJ1-2; D gene ambiguous. The CDR3 runs 12 residues. Trimming took 2 bases from V and 8 from J, leaving 9 bases between them. The germline V gene has CDR1 LNHDA and CDR2 SQIVND (reference sequence). The CDR3 loop is CASSIRVGGYTF. The CDR3 coding sequence is TGTGCCAGTAGTATACGAGTCGGGGGCTACACCTTC.

The chain joins TRBV3-1 (or the pseudogene TRBV3-2) to TRBJ2-1; a weak D match, TRBD1 (5 bases). The V gene lost 0 bases and the J gene lost 7 bases, with 19 bases spanning the gap. Germline CDR1 reads LGHDT; CDR2 reads YNNKEL (reference sequence). This CDR3 spans 17 amino acids. Here the CDR3 DNA reads TGTGCCAGCAGCCAAGAACAAACAGGACCGAGAGTTAATGAGCAGTTCTTC. It specifies CASSQEQTGPRVNEQFF.

A few counts support this clone. The chain employs TRBV19 and TRBJ1-2; possible D gene TRBD1, 6 bases. Trimming took 5 bases from V and 2 from J, leaving 15 bases between them. CDR3 length equals 15 residues. Germline values: CDR1 LNHDA, CDR2 SQIVND (reference sequence). The CDR3 DNA reads as TGTGCCAGTAGTTTATCACCCCAGGGGAACTATGGCTACACCTTC. This gives the protein CASSLSPQGNYGYTF.

CDR3 coding DNA: TGTGCCAGCAGCTCGACAGGGAAGGACGAGCAGTACTTC. This codes for CASSSTGKDEQYF. The chain links TRBV7-2 to TRBJ2-7, with TRBD1 matching 7 bases. The V gene's germline CDR1 is SGHTA and CDR2 FQGNSA. There are 13 residues in the CDR3. The J segment lost 5 bases and the V segment lost 4 bases, leaving 5 bases of the junction unmatched.

The chain recombines TRBV20-1 with TRBJ2-7; D not resolved. V was cut by 3 bases and J by 0 bases, with 12 bases left in between. The CDR3 runs 14 residues. Germline CDR1 DFQATT, CDR2 SNEGSKA (reference sequence). CDR3 region: CSASPTRVSYEQYF. In nucleotides, the CDR3 is TGCAGTGCTAGTCCCACGAGAGTCTCCTACGAGCAGTACTTC.

The chain joins TRBV7-9 to TRBJ1-1; D is undetermined. The V gene's germline CDR1 is SEHNR and CDR2 FQNEAQ (reference sequence). The CDR3 is 12 amino acids. Trimming took off 4 bases at V and 7 bases at J, with 10 bases between the two ends. The CDR3 region has the DNA TGTGCCAGCAGCTCAACTCTAGTTGAAGCTTTCTTT. Protein: CASSSTLVEAFF.

The V and J genes are TRBV14 and TRBJ1-5; D is unresolved. Germline-derived CDR1 and CDR2 are SGHDN and FVKESK. Trimming stripped 0 bases from V and 5 bases from J, with 5 bases between. CDR3 length equals 13 residues. The CDR3 loop is CASSQDLYQPQHF. CDR3 bases: TGTGCCAGCAGCCAAGATCTTTATCAGCCCCAGCATTTT.

With respect to this clone: Other DNA sequences in the same sample also yield this CDR3. The chain employs TRBV20-1 and TRBJ2-7, with 7 bases lining up with TRBD1. The V gene's germline CDR1 is DFQATT and CDR2 SNEGSKA (reference sequence). This CDR3 spans 11 amino acids. V lost 6 bases to trimming and J lost 6 bases; unmatched junction nucleotides: 5. The CDR3 loop reads CSARQGGEQYF. Here the CDR3 DNA reads TGCAGTGCGCGACAGGGCGGCGAGCAGTACTTC.

The chain employs TRBV5-6 and TRBJ2-7; TRBD1 matches at 10 bases. This CDR3 is 16 amino acids long. Losses at the gene ends were 0 bases for V and 5 bases for J; bases not matched to a gene: 8. In germline, CDR1 is SGHDT, CDR2 YYEEEE. CDR3 DNA: TGTGCCAGCAGCTTGGCCGGGACAGGGGTTTTACACGAGCAGTACTTC. It encodes CASSLAGTGVLHEQYF.

The chain links TRBV6-2 or TRBV6-3 to TRBJ1-2; 7 bases are a match to TRBD1. The CDR3 totals 15 residues. The trim removed 2 bases at V and 4 bases at J, leaving 7 bases unmatched. In germline, CDR1 is MNHEY, CDR2 SVGEGT. CDR3 residues: CASSYAAGGFYGYTF. CDR3 in DNA: TGTGCCAGCAGTTACGCTGCAGGGGGTTTCTATGGCTACACCTTC.

This chain links TRBV7-8 with TRBJ1-2; tentative D call: TRBD1 (6 bases). Germline CDR1 SGHVS, CDR2 FQNEAQ. Trimming removed 1 base from V and 3 bases from J, with 9 bases in between. The length of the CDR3 is 14 residues. CDR3 in DNA: TGTGCCAGCAGCTTAGAACCAGGGGACTATGGCTACACCTTC. It is translated as CASSLEPGDYGYTF.

The chain carries TRBV7-8 and TRBJ2-1, with 9 bases lining up with TRBD2. V lost 1 base and J lost 15; bases outside the gene matches: 13. This CDR3 region has 15 residues. Germline V CDR1 and CDR2: SGHVS, FQNEAQ. The CDR3 here is CASSLESSGALPPFF. The CDR3 nucleotides read TGTGCCAGCAGCTTAGAATCTAGCGGGGCGCTCCCCCCGTTCTTC.

The rearrangement joins TRBV4-1 to TRBJ2-2; no firm D call. V was pared by 4 bases and J by 2 bases, with 5 bases between. Germline V lookup: CDR1 MGHRA, CDR2 YSYEKL. There are 13 residues in the CDR3. CDR3 sequence reads: CASSLRNTGELFF. The DNA for the CDR3 is TGCGCCAGCAGCCTGCGAAACACCGGGGAGCTGTTTTTT.